The clone carrying this TCR beta chain was counted between two and nine times. Its antigen is not identified. This entry comes from a study of beta chain features in type 1 diabetes. Sorted populations all had greater than 98% purity. Study-wide points: The naive, central memory and Treg TCRB repertoires looked more alike in patients than they did in healthy donors. Whether TCRB rearrangement is influenced by HLA type was left unresolved in this analysis.

Of the isolated RNA, all was reverse transcribed, and so the sequenced material was expressed TCRB transcripts. Generated by immunoSEQ multiplex PCR, the TCRdb table keeps only in-frame clones and is missing some. The data contain hundreds of thousands of clones, about an eighth of them singletons. This CDR3 spans 13 amino acids. The V gene lost 8 bases and the J gene lost 1 base, with 10 bases spanning the gap. Germline V gene lookup returns CDR1 KGHSH and CDR2 LQKENI. The receptor was isolated from a woman between 18 and 30 years old in good health. The V and J genes are TRBV18 and TRBJ2-3, with D perhaps matching TRBD1 (5 bases). Sequencing was carried out using naive CD4+ T cells from blood. As DNA, the CDR3 is TGTGCCAGCCTCCCACAGGGCACAGATACGCAGTATTTT. Protein product: CASLPQGTDTQYF.